Shown below are 31 T cell receptor beta chains from a single sample sequenced in a study of control samples from healthy donors and cancer patients. This table comes from immunoSEQ multiplex PCR, and its TCRdb copy is limited to in-frame clones, with some not included. Of 90,000 to 100,000 clones in the sample, around 80% were seen once. The sample comprised blood. The receptors shown here come from a woman aged 25 to 39 in good health.

The genes are TRBV29-1 and TRBJ1-4; D is perhaps TRBD1 (5 bases). Between the trimmed V and J ends, which lost 0 bases and 7 bases, there was a span of 18 bases. This CDR3 is 16 amino acids long. Germline CDR1 and CDR2: SQVTM and ANQGSEA. The CDR3 DNA sequence: TGCAGCGTTGAAGATACCGGGACCACTGGGGGTGAAAAACTGTTTTTT. Translation gives CSVEDTGTTGGEKLFF.

CDR3 sequence: CASSRDRAGNTIYF. CDR3 in DNA: TGTGCCAGTAGTAGGGACAGGGCTGGAAACACCATATATTTT. The V and J genes are TRBV19 and TRBJ1-3; 9 bases are shared with TRBD1. Trimming at V came to 4 bases and at J to 2 bases, leaving 0 bases not matched to a gene. The CDR3 runs to 14 residues. Germline assignment: CDR1 LNHDA and CDR2 SQIVND (reference sequence).

J is TRBJ2-1 and V is TRBV10-3, with TRBD1 as a possible D gene (6 bases). CDR1 and CDR2 (germline): ENHRY, SYGVKD. The CDR3 is made up of 14 amino acids. V was pared by 2 bases and J by 10 bases, with 15 bases between. The CDR3 DNA follows: TGTGCCATCAGTGAGGCGGACAGCCGAAAAGAGCAGTTCTTC. Its translation is CAISEADSRKEQFF.

This clone has more than one count but fewer than ten. The chain combines TRBV12-5 with TRBJ2-5; D gene uncertain. The V end lost 2 bases, the J end lost 1 base, and 8 bases lay between the germline ends. The V gene's germline CDR1 is LGHNT and CDR2 FRNRAP. This CDR3 has 14 amino acids. The CDR3 loop reads CASGLLGGQETQYF. CDR3 nucleotide sequence: TGTGCTAGTGGTTTGTTGGGCGGCCAAGAGACCCAGTACTTC.

The chain employs TRBV20-1 and TRBJ1-4; no clear D. This CDR3 has 11 residues. Germline V gives CDR1 DFQATT, CDR2 SNEGSKA (reference sequence). Trimming left V 7 bases short and J 8 bases short, with 11 bases between. CDR3 in amino acids: CSVVGGEKLFF. The DNA of the CDR3 is TGCAGTGTGGTGGGCGGGGAAAAACTGTTTTTT.

The rearrangement uses TRBV25-1 and TRBJ2-1, with D tentatively TRBD1 (5 bases). The ends were cut back, 1 base at V and 12 bases at J, with 16 bases in the middle. The germline V gene encodes CDR1 MGHDK and CDR2 SYGVNS. The CDR3 covers 14 residues. CDR3: CASSESWQGQRQFF. CDR3 in DNA: TGTGCCAGCAGTGAATCATGGCAGGGCCAGCGGCAGTTCTTC.

The V gene is TRBV21-1, the J gene TRBJ2-7; the DNA was not compared with TRBD1, the D call given in the table. TRBV21-1 constitutes a pseudogene. The CDR3 has 19 amino acids. The CDR3 here is CASSKAKQGIRLDSYEQYF. As DNA, the CDR3 is TGTGCCAGCAGCAAAGCGAAACAGGGTATTAGGCTTGACTCCTACGAGCAGTACTTC.

Only one count was recorded for this clone. The chain combines TRBV5-1 with TRBJ1-2; 8 bases are shared with TRBD1. Germline trimming cut 1 base from V and 2 bases from J; bases unmatched to any gene: 4. Germline V gene lookup returns CDR1 SGHRS and CDR2 YFSETQ. There are 15 residues in the CDR3. The CDR3 DNA reads as TGCGCCAGCAGCTTGTTGGCAGGGGGCAACTATGGCTACACCTTC. Its protein product is CASSLLAGGNYGYTF.

CDR3 DNA sequence: TGTGCCTGGACCCAATGGACAGGGAGGAACGAGCAGTACTTC. Translation gives CAWTQWTGRNEQYF. The rearrangement uses TRBV30 and TRBJ2-7; TRBD1 matches at 8 bases. CDR3 length equals 14 residues. The germline gives CDR1 GTSNPN, CDR2 SVGIG (reference sequence). Losses at the gene ends were 4 bases for V and 5 bases for J; bases not matched to a gene: 10.

This chain joins TRBV14 and TRBJ2-1; 7 bases are shared with TRBD2. The CDR3 is 15 residues long. V dropped 3 bases and J dropped 2; count of bases not matched to a gene: 4. Per the germline V gene, CDR1 is SGHDN and CDR2 is FVKESK. CDR3 DNA sequence: TGTGCCAGCAGCCACGAGAGCGGGGCCTACAATGAGCAGTTCTTC. It encodes CASSHESGAYNEQFF.

This chain links TRBV30 with TRBJ2-2; D not resolved. Trimming took off 0 bases at V and 6 bases at J, with 8 bases between the two ends. CDR3 length: 13 amino acids. In germline, CDR1 is GTSNPN, CDR2 SVGIG (reference sequence). Here the CDR3 reads CAWSVHGPGELFF. The CDR3 DNA reads as TGTGCCTGGAGTGTACACGGACCCGGGGAGCTGTTTTTT.

The chain joins TRBV14 to TRBJ1-6; D gene uncertain. The germline V and J ends were trimmed by 0 bases and 3 bases, with 9 bases remaining between them. CDR1 and CDR2 (germline): SGHDN, FVKESK. The CDR3 is 16 amino acids. CDR3 coding DNA: TGTGCCAGCAGCCAAGAGAGGGTGCTCTATAATTCACCCCTCCACTTT. It encodes CASSQERVLYNSPLHF.

The V and J genes are TRBV11-2 and TRBJ2-5, with 15 bases that match TRBD2. The CDR3 covers 17 residues. Per germline, CDR1 SGHAT and CDR2 FQNNGV. V gave up 3 bases and J gave up 2 bases; unmatched junction bases: 4. CDR3 in DNA: TGTGCCAGCAGCTTGGGACTAGCGGGGGGTAGACAAGAGACCCAGTACTTC. As protein: CASSLGLAGGRQETQYF. Based on the CDR3 plus reference TRBV11-2 and TRBJ2-5, the full variable domain is EAGVAQSPRYKIIEKRQSVAFWCNPISGHATLYWYQQILGQGPKLLIQFQNNGVVDDSQLPKDRFSAERLKGVDSTLKIQPAKLEDSAVYLCASSLGLAGGRQETQYFGPGTRLLVL.

The genes are TRBV24-1 and TRBJ2-3; 7 bases agree with TRBD1. This CDR3 is built from 16 residues. Germline V gene lookup returns CDR1 KGHDR and CDR2 SFDVKD. The junction had 8 bases not matched to a gene; V was cut back by 4 bases and J by 2 bases. The CDR3 DNA sequence: TGTGCCACCAGTGACACCGGGACAGAGGACACAGATACGCAGTATTTT. This encodes CATSDTGTEDTDTQYF.

The count of this clone is one. The V call is TRBV6-6, the J call TRBJ1-2; a possible D gene is TRBD1 (5 bases). Trimming shortened V by 6 bases and J by 6 bases, and 11 bases separated the two germline ends. The CDR3 has 12 amino acids. Germline assignment: CDR1 MNHNY and CDR2 SVGAGI (reference sequence). CDR3 residues: CASSLSGNGYTF. The CDR3 nucleotides are TGTGCCAGCAGCCTTTCAGGGAATGGCTACACCTTC.

The rearrangement links TRBV6-6 to TRBJ1-1; D might be TRBD1 (6 bases). With 7 bases removed from V and 1 base from J, the gap between germline ends came to 13 bases. This CDR3 is 14 amino acids long. Per germline, CDR1 MNHNY and CDR2 SVGAGI (reference sequence). CDR3 in amino acids: CASTWTAPNTEAFF. CDR3 nucleotides: TGTGCCAGCACCTGGACAGCCCCGAACACTGAAGCTTTCTTT.

The gene calls are TRBV19 and TRBJ2-7; 9 positions agree with TRBD1. Trimming cost V 7 bases and J 6 bases; bases outside gene matches: 10. CDR1 and CDR2 (germline): LNHDA, SQIVND (reference sequence). The CDR3 loop spans 14 amino acids. CDR3 protein: CASNQNRGQSEQYF. The DNA of the CDR3 is TGTGCCAGTAACCAGAACAGGGGGCAAAGCGAGCAGTACTTC.

The chain uses TRBV7-9 and TRBJ1-1; possibly TRBD1 for D (5 bases). CDR1 and CDR2 (germline): SEHNR, FQNEAQ (reference sequence). Trimming cost V 8 bases and J 7 bases, with 17 bases left between them. The CDR3 sequence is 13 residues long. CDR3 coding DNA: TGTGCCAGCGGCCAATCCGACAGCCGTGAAGCTTTCTTT. It is translated as CASGQSDSREAFF.

The V call is TRBV5-1, the J call TRBJ2-5; D may be TRBD2 (7 bases). The germline V and J ends were trimmed by 3 bases and 7 bases, with 19 bases remaining between them. This CDR3 contains 15 residues. CDR1 is SGHRS and CDR2 is YFSETQ in the germline V gene. The CDR3 sequence: CASSSRPGGGATQYF. In nucleotides, the CDR3 is TGCGCCAGCAGCTCGAGACCGGGGGGCGGGGCGACCCAGTACTTC.

The V gene is TRBV18, the J gene TRBJ1-3; D gene ambiguous. V was cut by 6 bases and J by 2 bases, with 11 bases left in between. Germline CDR1 KGHSH, CDR2 LQKENI. The length of the CDR3 is 14 residues. In DNA, the CDR3 is TGTGCCAGCTCTCGGCTTGGGGCTGGAAACACCATATATTTT. It is translated as CASSRLGAGNTIYF.

V is TRBV5-5 and J is TRBJ1-3; a possible D gene is TRBD1 (5 bases). The CDR3 totals 16 residues. V was shortened by 4 bases and J by 0 bases, with 14 bases between the two germline ends. Per germline, CDR1 SGHKS and CDR2 YYEKEE (reference sequence). CDR3 DNA: TGTGCCAGCAGCGTTACAGGTTTCGGCTCTGGAAACACCATATATTTT. This encodes CASSVTGFGSGNTIYF.

V gene TRBV6-5 combines with J gene TRBJ1-2; maybe TRBD1 (5 bases). Trimming took 7 bases from V and 10 from J, leaving 25 bases between them. Germline-derived CDR1 and CDR2 are MNHEY and SVGAGI. This CDR3 has 15 amino acids. Written as DNA, the CDR3 is TGTGCCAGCAATAGAGTCCTGGCACAGGAACCCCCCTACACCTTC. This translates into CASNRVLAQEPPYTF.

In this sample, this clone turned up a few times. At one boundary the junction diverges from the germline segment, which might be a read error. The CDR3 loop reads CASSPLGTGNYGYTF. Written as DNA, the CDR3 is TGTGCCAGCAGCCCACTCGGGACAGGGAACTACGGCTACACCTTC. The rearrangement links TRBV9 to TRBJ1-2; TRBD1 aligns across 9 bases. The CDR3 loop spans 15 amino acids. Germline V gene lookup returns CDR1 SGDLS and CDR2 YYNGEE. Supplemented by reference TRBV9 and TRBJ1-2, the full variable domain reads DSGVTQTPKHLITATGQRVTLRCSPRSGDLSVYWYQQSLDQGLQFLIQYYNGEERAKGNILERFSAQQFPDLHSELNLSSLELGDSALYFCASSPLGTGNYGYTFGSGTRLTVV.

CDR3 in amino acids: CASSLEVGGFGANVLTF. The CDR3 DNA reads as TGCGCCAGCAGCTTGGAGGTAGGGGGTTTTGGGGCCAACGTCCTGACTTTC. The gene calls are TRBV5-1 and TRBJ2-6; a weak D match, TRBD1 (6 bases). From germline, CDR1 is SGHRS and CDR2 YFSETQ. The CDR3 extends over 17 amino acids. V lost 0 bases, J lost 3 bases, and 13 bases lay in between. The full variable domain, in which reference TRBV5-1 and TRBJ2-6 provide the parts outside the CDR3, is KAGVTQTPRYLIKTRGQQVTLSCSPISGHRSVSWYQQTPGQGLQFLFEYFSETQRNKGNFPGRFSGRQFSNSRSEMNVSTLELGDSALYLCASSLEVGGFGANVLTFGAGSRLTVL.

The J gene is TRBJ2-5, the V gene TRBV7-2, with 8 bases that match TRBD2. V lost 8 bases and J lost 3; bases outside the gene matches: 8. Germline CDR1 SGHTA, CDR2 FQGNSA. This CDR3 is built from 14 residues. The CDR3 spells CASVQGGGKETQYF. The CDR3 coding sequence is TGTGCCAGCGTACAAGGCGGGGGGAAAGAGACCCAGTACTTC.

The gene calls are TRBV6-5 and TRBJ1-3; D gene ambiguous. CDR3 size: 14 residues. CDR1 MNHEY and CDR2 SVGAGI come from the germline V gene. V shed 3 bases and J shed 0 bases, with 6 bases lying between them. In DNA form, the CDR3 reads TGTGCCAGCAGTTATTTGGACTCTGGAAACACCATATATTTT. It encodes CASSYLDSGNTIYF.

V usage is TRBV9 and J usage is TRBJ2-1, with D possibly being TRBD2 (5 bases). Trimming shortened V by 3 bases and J by 10 bases, and 20 bases separated the two germline ends. The CDR3 has 15 amino acids. In germline, CDR1 is SGDLS, CDR2 YYNGEE. The CDR3 loop reads CASSGDSGVPGEQFF. CDR3 DNA: TGTGCCAGCAGCGGAGACTCCGGGGTCCCCGGAGAGCAGTTCTTC.

This chain uses TRBV30 with TRBJ1-5; D call uncertain. Germline CDR1 is GTSNPN and CDR2 is SVGIG (reference sequence). The CDR3 totals 15 residues. V shed 5 bases and J shed 0 bases, with 14 bases lying between them. The DNA of the CDR3 is TGTGCCTGGGATAGGGAAGGAGATAGCAATCAGCCCCAGCATTTT. Translation gives CAWDREGDSNQPQHF.

The chain recombines TRBV5-6 with TRBJ1-1, with a possible D match to TRBD1 (5 bases). CDR1 is SGHDT, CDR2 YYEEEE, per germline. The CDR3 has 16 residues. V gave up 4 bases and J gave up 2 bases, with 18 bases separating them. The CDR3 DNA reads TGTGCCAGCAGCATGGGCATTGGGACGGCAAACACTGAAGCTTTCTTT. The encoded protein is CASSMGIGTANTEAFF.

V gene TRBV30 combines with J gene TRBJ1-1, with TRBD1 matching 7 bases. Germline V gene data show CDR1 as GTSNPN and CDR2 as SVGIG (reference sequence). The CDR3 sequence is 15 residues long. The V and J ends lost 0 bases and 9 bases, in that order; junction bases with no gene match: 13. The CDR3 reads CAWSVRQGQGGKAFF. Written as DNA, the CDR3 is TGTGCCTGGAGTGTGAGGCAAGGGCAGGGGGGGAAAGCTTTCTTT.

The genes are TRBV7-3 and TRBJ2-3, with D uncertain. Germline CDR1 and CDR2: SGHTA and FQGTGA. The CDR3 has 13 residues. The V end lost 5 bases, the J end lost 5 bases, and 11 bases lay between the germline ends. The CDR3 loop reads CASSPTRLDTQYF. The DNA for the CDR3 is TGTGCCAGCAGCCCCACCCGTTTAGATACGCAGTATTTT.